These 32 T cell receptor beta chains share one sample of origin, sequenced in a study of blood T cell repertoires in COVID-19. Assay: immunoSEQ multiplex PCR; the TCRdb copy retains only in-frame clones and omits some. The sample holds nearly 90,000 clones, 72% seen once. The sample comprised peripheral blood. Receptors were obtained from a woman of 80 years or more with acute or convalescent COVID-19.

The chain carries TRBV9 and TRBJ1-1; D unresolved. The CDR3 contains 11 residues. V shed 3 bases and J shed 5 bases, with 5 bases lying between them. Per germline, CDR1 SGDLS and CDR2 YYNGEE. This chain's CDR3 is CASSAGTEAFF. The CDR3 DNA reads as TGTGCCAGCAGCGCGGGTACTGAAGCTTTCTTT.

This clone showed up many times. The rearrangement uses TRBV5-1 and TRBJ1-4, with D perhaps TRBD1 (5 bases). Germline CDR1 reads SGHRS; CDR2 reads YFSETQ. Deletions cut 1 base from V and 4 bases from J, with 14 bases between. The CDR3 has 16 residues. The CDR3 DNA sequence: TGCGCCAGCAGCTTGTCGAGCGGGGGTGGTAATGAAAAACTGTTTTTT. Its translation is CASSLSSGGGNEKLFF.

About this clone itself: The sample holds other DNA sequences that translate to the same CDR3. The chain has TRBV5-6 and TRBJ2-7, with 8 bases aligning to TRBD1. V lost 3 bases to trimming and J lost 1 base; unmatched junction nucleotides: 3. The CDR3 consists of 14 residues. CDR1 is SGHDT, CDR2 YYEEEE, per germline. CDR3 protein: CASSWTGPSYEQYF. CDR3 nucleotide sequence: TGTGCCAGCAGCTGGACAGGGCCGTCCTACGAGCAGTACTTC.

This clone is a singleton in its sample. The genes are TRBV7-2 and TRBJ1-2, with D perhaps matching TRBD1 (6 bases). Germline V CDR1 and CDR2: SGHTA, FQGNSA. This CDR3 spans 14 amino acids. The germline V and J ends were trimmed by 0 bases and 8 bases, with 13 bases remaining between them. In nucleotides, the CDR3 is TGTGCCAGCAGCTTAGCGAGTCGGGGGGGCGGCTACACCTTC. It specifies CASSLASRGGGYTF.

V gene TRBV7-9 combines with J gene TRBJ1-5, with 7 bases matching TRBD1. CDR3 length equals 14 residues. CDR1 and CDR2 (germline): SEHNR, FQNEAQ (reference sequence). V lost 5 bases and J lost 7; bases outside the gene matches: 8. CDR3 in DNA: TGTGCCAGCAGCCGCACAGGGGAGAGGCAGCCCCAGCATTTT. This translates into CASSRTGERQPQHF. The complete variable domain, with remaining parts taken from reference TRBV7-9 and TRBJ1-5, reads DTGVSQNPRHKITKRGQNVTFRCDPISEHNRLYWYRQTLGQGPEFLTYFQNEAQLEKSRLLSDRFSAERPKGSFSTLEIQRTEQGDSAMYLCASSRTGERQPQHFGDGTRLSIL.

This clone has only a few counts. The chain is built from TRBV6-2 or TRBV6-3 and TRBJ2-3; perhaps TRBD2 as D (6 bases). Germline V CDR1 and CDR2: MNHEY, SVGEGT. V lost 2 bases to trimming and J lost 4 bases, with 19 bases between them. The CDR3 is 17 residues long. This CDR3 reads CASSYDSASTGADTQYF. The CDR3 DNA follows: TGTGCCAGCAGTTACGATTCGGCTAGTACGGGGGCAGATACGCAGTATTTT.

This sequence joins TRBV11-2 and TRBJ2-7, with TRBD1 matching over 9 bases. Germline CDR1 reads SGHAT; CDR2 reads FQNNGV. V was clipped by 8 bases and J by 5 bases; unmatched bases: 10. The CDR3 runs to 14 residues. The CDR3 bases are TGTGCCAGCGGTCCCGGGACAGGGCTGGACGAGCAGTACTTC. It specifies CASGPGTGLDEQYF.

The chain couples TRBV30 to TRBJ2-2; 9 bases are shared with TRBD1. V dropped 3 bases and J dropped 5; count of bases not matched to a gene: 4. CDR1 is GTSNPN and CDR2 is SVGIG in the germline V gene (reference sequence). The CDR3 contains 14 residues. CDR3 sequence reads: CAWRGQGSTGELFF. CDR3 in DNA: TGTGCCTGGAGGGGACAGGGTAGTACCGGGGAGCTGTTTTTT.

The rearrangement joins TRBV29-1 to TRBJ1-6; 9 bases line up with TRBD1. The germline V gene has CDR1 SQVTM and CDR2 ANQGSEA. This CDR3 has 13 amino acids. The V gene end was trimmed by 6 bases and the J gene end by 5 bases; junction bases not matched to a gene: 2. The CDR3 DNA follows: TGCAGCGTGGGACAGGGAAATAATTCACCCCTCCACTTT. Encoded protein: CSVGQGNNSPLHF.

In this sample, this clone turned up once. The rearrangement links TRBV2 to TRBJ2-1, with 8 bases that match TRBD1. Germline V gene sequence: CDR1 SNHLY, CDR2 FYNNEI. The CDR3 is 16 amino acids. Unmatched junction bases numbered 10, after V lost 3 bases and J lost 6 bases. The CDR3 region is CASSDSSGGAGNEQFF. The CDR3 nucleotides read TGTGCCAGCAGTGATAGTTCAGGGGGCGCTGGCAATGAGCAGTTCTTC. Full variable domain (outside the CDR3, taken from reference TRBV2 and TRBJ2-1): EPEVTQTPSHQVTQMGQEVILRCVPISNHLYFYWYRQILGQKVEFLVSFYNNEISEKSEIFDDQFSVERPDGSNFTLKIRSTKLEDSAMYFCASSDSSGGAGNEQFFGPGTRLTVL.

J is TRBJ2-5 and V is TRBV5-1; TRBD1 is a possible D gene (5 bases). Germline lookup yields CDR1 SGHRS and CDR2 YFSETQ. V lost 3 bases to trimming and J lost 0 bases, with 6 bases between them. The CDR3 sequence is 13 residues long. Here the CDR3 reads CASSWGYQETQYF. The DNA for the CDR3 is TGCGCCAGCAGCTGGGGCTACCAAGAGACCCAGTACTTC.

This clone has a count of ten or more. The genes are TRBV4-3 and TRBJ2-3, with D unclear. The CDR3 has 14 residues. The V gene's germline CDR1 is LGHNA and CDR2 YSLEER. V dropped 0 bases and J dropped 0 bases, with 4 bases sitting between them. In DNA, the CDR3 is TGCGCCAGCAGCCAAGAGGGCAGCACAGATACGCAGTATTTT. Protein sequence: CASSQEGSTDTQYF.

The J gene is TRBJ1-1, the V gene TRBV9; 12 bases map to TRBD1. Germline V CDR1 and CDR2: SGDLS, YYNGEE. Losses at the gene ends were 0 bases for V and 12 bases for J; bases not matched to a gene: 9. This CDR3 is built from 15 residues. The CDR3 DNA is TGTGCCAGCAGCGTAGATCCGGGACAGGGGGCTGGAACTTTCTTT. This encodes CASSVDPGQGAGTFF. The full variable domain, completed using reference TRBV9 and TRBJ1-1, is DSGVTQTPKHLITATGQRVTLRCSPRSGDLSVYWYQQSLDQGLQFLIQYYNGEERAKGNILERFSAQQFPDLHSELNLSSLELGDSALYFCASSVDPGQGAGTFFGQGTRLTVV.

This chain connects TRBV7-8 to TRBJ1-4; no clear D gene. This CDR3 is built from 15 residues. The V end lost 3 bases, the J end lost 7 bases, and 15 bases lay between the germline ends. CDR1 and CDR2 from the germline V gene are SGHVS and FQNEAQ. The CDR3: CASSFLGEAGEKLFF. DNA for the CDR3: TGTGCCAGCAGCTTCCTTGGGGAGGCGGGTGAAAAACTGTTTTTT.

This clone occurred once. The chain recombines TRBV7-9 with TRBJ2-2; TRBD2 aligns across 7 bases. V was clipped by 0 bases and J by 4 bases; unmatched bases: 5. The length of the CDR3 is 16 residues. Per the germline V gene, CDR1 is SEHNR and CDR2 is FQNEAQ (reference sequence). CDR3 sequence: CASSLALGGSTGELFF. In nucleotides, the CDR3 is TGTGCCAGCAGCTTAGCGCTGGGGGGGAGCACCGGGGAGCTGTTTTTT.

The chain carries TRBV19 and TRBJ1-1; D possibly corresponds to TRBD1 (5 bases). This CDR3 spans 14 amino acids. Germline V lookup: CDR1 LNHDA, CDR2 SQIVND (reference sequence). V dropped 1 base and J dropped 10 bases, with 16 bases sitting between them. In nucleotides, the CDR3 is TGTGCCAGTAGTATAGGGAGGGCGGGGGTGGCAGCTTTCTTT. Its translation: CASSIGRAGVAAFF.

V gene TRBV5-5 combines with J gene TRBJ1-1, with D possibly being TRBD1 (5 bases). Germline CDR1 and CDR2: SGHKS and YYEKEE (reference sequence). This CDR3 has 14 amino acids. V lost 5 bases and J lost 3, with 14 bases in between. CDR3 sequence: CASSFTSGYTEAFF. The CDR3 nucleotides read TGTGCCAGCAGTTTCACCTCAGGGTACACTGAAGCTTTCTTT.

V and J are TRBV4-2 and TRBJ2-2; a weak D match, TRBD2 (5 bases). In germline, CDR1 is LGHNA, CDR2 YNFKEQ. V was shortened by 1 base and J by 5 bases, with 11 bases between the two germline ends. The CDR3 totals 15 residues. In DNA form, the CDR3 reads TGTGCCAGCAGCCAAGGTGATAGCGCGACCGGGGAGCTGTTTTTT. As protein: CASSQGDSATGELFF.

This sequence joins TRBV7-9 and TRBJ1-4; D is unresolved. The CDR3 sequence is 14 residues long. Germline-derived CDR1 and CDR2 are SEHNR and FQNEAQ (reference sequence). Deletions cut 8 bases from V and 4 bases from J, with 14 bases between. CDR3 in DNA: TGTGCCAGCGGCAGAACAGCACTTAATGAAAAACTGTTTTTT. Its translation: CASGRTALNEKLFF.

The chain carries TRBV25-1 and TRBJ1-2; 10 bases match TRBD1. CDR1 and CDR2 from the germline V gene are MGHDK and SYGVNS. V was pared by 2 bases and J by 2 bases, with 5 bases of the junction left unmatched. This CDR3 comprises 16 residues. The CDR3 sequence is CASSEPGQGINYGYTF. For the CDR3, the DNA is TGTGCCAGCAGTGAACCGGGACAGGGGATAAACTATGGCTACACCTTC.

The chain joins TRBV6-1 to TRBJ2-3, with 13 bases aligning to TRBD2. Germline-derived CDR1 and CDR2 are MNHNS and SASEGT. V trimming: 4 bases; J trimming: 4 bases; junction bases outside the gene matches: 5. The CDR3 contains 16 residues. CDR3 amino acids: CASSAKLAGGPDTQYF. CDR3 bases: TGTGCCAGCAGTGCCAAACTAGCGGGGGGGCCAGATACGCAGTATTTT.

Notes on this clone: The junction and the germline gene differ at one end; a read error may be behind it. CDR3 sequence: CANSRQGNSYNEQFF. CDR3 in DNA: TGTGCCAACAGTAGACAGGGTAACAGCTACAATGAGCAGTTCTTC. V gene TRBV2 combines with J gene TRBJ2-1; 7 bases map to TRBD1. CDR3 length: 15 amino acids. CDR1 is SNHLY, CDR2 FYNNEI, per germline.

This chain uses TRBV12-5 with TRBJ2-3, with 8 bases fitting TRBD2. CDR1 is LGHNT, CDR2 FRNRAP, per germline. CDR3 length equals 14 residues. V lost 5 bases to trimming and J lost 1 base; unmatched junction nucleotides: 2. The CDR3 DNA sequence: TGTGCTAGTGGTCTTAGCGGGGGCACAGATACGCAGTATTTT. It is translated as CASGLSGGTDTQYF. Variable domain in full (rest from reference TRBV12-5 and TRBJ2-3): DARVTQTPRHKVTEMGQEVTMRCQPILGHNTVFWYRQTMMQGLELLAYFRNRAPLDDSGMPKDRFSAEMPDATLATLKIQPSEPRDSAVYFCASGLSGGTDTQYFGPGTRLTVL.

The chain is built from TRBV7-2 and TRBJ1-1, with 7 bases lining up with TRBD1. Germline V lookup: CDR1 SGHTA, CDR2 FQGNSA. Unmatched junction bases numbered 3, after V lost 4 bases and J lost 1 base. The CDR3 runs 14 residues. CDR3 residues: CASSYGTANTEAFF. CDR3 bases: TGTGCCAGCAGCTATGGGACAGCGAACACTGAAGCTTTCTTT.

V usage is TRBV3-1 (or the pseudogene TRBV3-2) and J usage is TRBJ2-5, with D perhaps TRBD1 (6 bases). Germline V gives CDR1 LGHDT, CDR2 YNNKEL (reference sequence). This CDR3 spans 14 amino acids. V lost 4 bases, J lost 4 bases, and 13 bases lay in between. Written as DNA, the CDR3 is TGTGCCAGCAGCCCAGGGGCACAGGGAGAGACCCAGTACTTC. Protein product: CASSPGAQGETQYF.

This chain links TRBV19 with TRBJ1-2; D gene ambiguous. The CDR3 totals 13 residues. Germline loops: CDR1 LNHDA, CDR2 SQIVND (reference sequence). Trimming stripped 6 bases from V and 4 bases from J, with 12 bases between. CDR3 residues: CASSRPGPYGYTF. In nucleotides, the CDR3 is TGTGCCAGTAGCCGTCCGGGTCCCTATGGCTACACCTTC.

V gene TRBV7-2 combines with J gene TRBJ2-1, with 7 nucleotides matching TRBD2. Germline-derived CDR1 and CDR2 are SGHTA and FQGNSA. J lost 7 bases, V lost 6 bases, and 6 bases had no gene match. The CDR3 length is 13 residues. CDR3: CASSFSGTNEQFF. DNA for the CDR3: TGTGCCAGCAGTTTCAGCGGGACTAATGAGCAGTTCTTC.

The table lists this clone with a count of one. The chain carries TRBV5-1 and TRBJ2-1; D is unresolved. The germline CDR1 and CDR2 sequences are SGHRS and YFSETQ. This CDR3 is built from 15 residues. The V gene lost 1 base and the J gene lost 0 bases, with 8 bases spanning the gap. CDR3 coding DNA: TGCGCCAGCAGCTTGTCTATTGGCTCCTACAATGAGCAGTTCTTC. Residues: CASSLSIGSYNEQFF.

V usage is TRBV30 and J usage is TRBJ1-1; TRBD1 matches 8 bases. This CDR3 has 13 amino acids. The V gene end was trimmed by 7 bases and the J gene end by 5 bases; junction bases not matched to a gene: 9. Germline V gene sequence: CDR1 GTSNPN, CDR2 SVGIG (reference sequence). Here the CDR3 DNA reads TGTGCCTCTTTGACAGGGGCCGTGACTGAAGCTTTCTTT. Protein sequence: CASLTGAVTEAFF.

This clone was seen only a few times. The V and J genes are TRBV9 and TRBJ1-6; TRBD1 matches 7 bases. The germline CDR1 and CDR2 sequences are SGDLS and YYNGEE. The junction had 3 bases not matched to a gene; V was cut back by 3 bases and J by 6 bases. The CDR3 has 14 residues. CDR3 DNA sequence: TGTGCCAGCAGCGCGGGACAGAGTAATTCACCCCTCCACTTT. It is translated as CASSAGQSNSPLHF.

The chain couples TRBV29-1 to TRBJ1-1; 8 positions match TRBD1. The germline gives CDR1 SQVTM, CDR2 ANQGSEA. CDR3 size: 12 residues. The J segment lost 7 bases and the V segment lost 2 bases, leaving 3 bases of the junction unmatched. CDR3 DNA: TGCAGCGTTGAACAGACAGGGGATGAAGCTTTCTTT. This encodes CSVEQTGDEAFF.

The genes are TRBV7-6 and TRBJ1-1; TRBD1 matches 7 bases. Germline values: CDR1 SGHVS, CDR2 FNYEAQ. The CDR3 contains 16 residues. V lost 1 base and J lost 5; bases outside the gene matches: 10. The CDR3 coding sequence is TGTGCCAGCAGCTTAGGAGCACAGGGGTATGGGACTGAAGCTTTCTTT. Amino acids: CASSLGAQGYGTEAFF. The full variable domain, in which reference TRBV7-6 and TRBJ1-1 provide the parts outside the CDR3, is GAGVSQSPRYKVTKRGQDVALRCDPISGHVSLYWYRQALGQGPEFLTYFNYEAQQDKSGLPNDRFSAERPEGSISTLTIQRTEQRDSAMYRCASSLGAQGYGTEAFFGQGTRLTVV.